This T cell receptor beta chain was sequenced during a study of control samples from healthy donors and cancer patients. Only in-frame clones appear in the TCRdb table, and some are missing; sequencing was by immunoSEQ multiplex PCR. The repertoire has tens of thousands of clones, approximately 80% of them found once; the top ten carry 2.9%. V was clipped by 5 bases and J by 0 bases, with 10 bases between them. This CDR3 has 15 amino acids. Looked up from germline, CDR1 is SGHVS and CDR2 is FNYEAQ. The chain couples TRBV7-6 to TRBJ1-4, with TRBD1 as a possible D gene (5 bases). This receptor was identified in a woman aged 45-59 years with lung cancer. The sample comprised PBMCs. The CDR3, as DNA: TGTGCCAGCAGCCCGGGGGGGGCAACTAATGAAAAACTGTTTTTT. This sequence encodes CASSPGGATNEKLFF.